What follows is one T cell receptor (beta chain) and its context. Original handling: Nucleated cell number was recorded as an estimate derived from reference gene primer amplification. This table comes from immunoSEQ multiplex PCR, and its TCRdb copy is limited to in-frame clones, with some not included. That table furnishes V, J and clone size, whereas the DNA furnished D and trimming. The sample lists approximately 31,000 clones; about 86% were seen once. V was clipped by 7 bases and J by 4 bases, with 7 bases between them. This CDR3 spans 12 amino acids. This sample stems from a study of blood T cell repertoires in COVID-19. Study summary: From T cells, B-cell-depleted T cells, or PBMCs came the material, which was cDNA or gDNA.

The genes are TRBV12-3 or TRBV12-4 and TRBJ2-2, with D hard to call. The sequence derives from a woman aged 80 or over with active or convalescent COVID-19. Sequenced material: peripheral blood. The DNA for the CDR3 is TGTGCCAGCACCCCTTCCACCGGGGAGCTGTTTTTT. It codes for CASTPSTGELFF.